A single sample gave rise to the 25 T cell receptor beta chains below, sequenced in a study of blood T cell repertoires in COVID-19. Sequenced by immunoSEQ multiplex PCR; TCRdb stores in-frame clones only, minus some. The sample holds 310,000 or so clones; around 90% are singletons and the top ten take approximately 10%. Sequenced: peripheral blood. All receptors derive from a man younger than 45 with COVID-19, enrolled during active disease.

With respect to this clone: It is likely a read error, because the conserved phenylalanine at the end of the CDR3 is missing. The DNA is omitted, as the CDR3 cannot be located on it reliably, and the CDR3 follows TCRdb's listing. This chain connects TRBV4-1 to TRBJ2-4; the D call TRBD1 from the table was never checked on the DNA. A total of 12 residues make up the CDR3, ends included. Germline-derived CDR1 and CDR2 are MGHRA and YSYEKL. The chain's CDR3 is CASSQDLTGGAI.

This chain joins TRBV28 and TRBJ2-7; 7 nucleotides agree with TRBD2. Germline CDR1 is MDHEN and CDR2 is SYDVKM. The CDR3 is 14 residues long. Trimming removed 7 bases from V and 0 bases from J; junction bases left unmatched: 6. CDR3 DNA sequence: TGTGCCAGCACCGTGGGCGGGAGCTCCTACGAGCAGTACTTC. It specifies CASTVGGSSYEQYF.

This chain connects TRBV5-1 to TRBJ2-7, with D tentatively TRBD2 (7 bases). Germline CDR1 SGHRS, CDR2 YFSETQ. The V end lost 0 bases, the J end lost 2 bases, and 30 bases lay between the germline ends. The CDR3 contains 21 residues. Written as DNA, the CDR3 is TGCGCCAGCAGCTTGGCCCTCAGTAGGGGGGGCGACCCGCAACCCACCTACGAGCAGTACTTC. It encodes CASSLALSRGGDPQPTYEQYF.

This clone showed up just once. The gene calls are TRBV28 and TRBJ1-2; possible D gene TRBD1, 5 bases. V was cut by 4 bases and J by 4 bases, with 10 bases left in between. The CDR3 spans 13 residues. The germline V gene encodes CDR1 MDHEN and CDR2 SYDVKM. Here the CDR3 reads CASSSSTVYGYTF. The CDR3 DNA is TGTGCCAGCAGTTCCTCGACAGTCTATGGCTACACCTTC.

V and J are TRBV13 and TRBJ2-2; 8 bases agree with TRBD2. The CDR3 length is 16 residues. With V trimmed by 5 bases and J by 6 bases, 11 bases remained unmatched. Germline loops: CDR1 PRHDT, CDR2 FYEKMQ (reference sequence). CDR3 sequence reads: CASSPSGGIESGELFF. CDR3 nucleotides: TGTGCCAGCAGCCCAAGCGGGGGAATCGAATCCGGGGAGCTGTTTTTT. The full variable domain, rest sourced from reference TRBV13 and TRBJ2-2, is AAGVIQSPRHLIKEKRETATLKCYPIPRHDTVYWYQQGPGQDPQFLISFYEKMQSDKGSIPDRFSAQQFSDYHSELNMSSLELGDSALYFCASSPSGGIESGELFFGEGSRLTVL.

CDR3 in amino acids: CSVHFRLADYNEQFF. CDR3 nucleotide sequence: TGCAGCGTTCATTTTAGACTAGCGGATTACAATGAGCAGTTCTTC. The chain combines TRBV29-1 with TRBJ2-1; the match to TRBD2 covers 9 bases. CDR3 size: 15 residues. Trimming removed 5 bases from V and 4 bases from J; junction bases left unmatched: 9. The germline V gene encodes CDR1 SQVTM and CDR2 ANQGSEA.

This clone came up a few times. For the CDR3, the DNA is TGTGCCAGCAGCCTATCAGGGCGGCCCGTTGAAGCTTTCTTT. It yields the protein CASSLSGRPVEAFF. This chain joins TRBV5-4 and TRBJ1-1; D may be TRBD1 (5 bases). CDR1 SGHNT and CDR2 YYREEE come from the germline V gene (reference sequence). The CDR3 covers 14 residues. V lost 4 bases and J lost 7, with 17 bases in between.

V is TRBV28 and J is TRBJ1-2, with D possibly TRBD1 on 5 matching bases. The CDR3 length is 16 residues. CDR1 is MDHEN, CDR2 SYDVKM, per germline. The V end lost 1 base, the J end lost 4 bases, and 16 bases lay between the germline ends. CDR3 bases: TGTGCCAGCAGTTTATATGGTACGGAGGGGTTCTATGGCTACACCTTC. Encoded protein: CASSLYGTEGFYGYTF.

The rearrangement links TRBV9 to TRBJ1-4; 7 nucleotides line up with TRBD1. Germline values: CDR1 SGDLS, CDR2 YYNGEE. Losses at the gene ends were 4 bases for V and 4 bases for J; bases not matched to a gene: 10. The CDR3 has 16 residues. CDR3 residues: CASSPHGAGGNEKLFF. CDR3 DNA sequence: TGTGCCAGCAGCCCCCATGGGGCAGGGGGTAATGAAAAACTGTTTTTT. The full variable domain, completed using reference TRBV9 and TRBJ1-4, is DSGVTQTPKHLITATGQRVTLRCSPRSGDLSVYWYQQSLDQGLQFLIQYYNGEERAKGNILERFSAQQFPDLHSELNLSSLELGDSALYFCASSPHGAGGNEKLFFGSGTQLSVL.

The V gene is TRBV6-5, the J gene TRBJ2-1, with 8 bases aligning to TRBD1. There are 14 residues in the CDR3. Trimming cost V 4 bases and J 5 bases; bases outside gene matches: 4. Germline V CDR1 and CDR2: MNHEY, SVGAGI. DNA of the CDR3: TGTGCCAGCAGTTTGACAGGGGTGGACAATGAGCAGTTCTTC. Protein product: CASSLTGVDNEQFF.

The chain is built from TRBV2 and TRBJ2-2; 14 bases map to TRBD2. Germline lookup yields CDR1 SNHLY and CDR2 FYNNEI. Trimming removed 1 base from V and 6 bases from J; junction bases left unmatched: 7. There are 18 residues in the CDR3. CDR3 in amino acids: CASSEGWGLAGVAGELFF. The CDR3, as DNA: TGTGCCAGCAGTGAAGGATGGGGACTAGCGGGAGTCGCCGGGGAGCTGTTTTTT.

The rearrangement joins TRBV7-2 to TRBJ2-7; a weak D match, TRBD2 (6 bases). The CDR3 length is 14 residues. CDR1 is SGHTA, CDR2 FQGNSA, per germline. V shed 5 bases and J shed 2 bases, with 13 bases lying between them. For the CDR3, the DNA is TGTGCCAGCAGCCTTAGCGGACCACCCTACGAGCAGTACTTC. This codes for CASSLSGPPYEQYF.

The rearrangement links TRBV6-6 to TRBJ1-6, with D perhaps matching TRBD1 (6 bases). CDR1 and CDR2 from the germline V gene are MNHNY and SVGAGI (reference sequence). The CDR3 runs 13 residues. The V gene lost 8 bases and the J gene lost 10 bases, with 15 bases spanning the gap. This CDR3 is CASGTGPNSPLHF. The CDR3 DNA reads TGTGCCAGCGGTACAGGGCCGAACTCACCCCTCCACTTT.

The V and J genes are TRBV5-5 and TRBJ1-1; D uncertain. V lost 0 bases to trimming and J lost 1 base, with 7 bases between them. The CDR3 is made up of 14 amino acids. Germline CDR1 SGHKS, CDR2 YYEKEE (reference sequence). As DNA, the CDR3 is TGTGCCAGCAGCTTGGCATCCCAGAACACTGAAGCTTTCTTT. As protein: CASSLASQNTEAFF.

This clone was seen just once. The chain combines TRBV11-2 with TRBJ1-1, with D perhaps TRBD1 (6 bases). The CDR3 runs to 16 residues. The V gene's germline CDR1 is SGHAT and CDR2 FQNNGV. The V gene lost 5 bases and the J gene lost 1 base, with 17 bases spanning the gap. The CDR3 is CASSTPGTRGNTEAFF. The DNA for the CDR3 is TGTGCCAGCAGCACCCCAGGCACCAGGGGGAACACTGAAGCTTTCTTT.

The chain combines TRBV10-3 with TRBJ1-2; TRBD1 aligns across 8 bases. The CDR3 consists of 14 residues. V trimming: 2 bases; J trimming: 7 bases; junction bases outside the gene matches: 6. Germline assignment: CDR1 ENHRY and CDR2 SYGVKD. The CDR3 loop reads CAISERTGFVGYTF. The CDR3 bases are TGTGCCATCAGTGAGAGGACAGGGTTTGTTGGCTACACCTTC.

The CDR3 nucleotides are TGTGCCAGCAGCCCGACAGGGGGCGCGACTAATTCACCCCTCCACTTT. Translating it yields CASSPTGGATNSPLHF. The chain has TRBV9 and TRBJ1-6; 10 bases are shared with TRBD1. J was trimmed by 6 bases and V by 4 bases; bases with no gene match: 7. The CDR3 contains 16 residues. Germline V gene data show CDR1 as SGDLS and CDR2 as YYNGEE. Looking up the rest from reference TRBV9 and TRBJ1-6 gives the full variable domain: DSGVTQTPKHLITATGQRVTLRCSPRSGDLSVYWYQQSLDQGLQFLIQYYNGEERAKGNILERFSAQQFPDLHSELNLSSLELGDSALYFCASSPTGGATNSPLHFGNGTRLTVT.

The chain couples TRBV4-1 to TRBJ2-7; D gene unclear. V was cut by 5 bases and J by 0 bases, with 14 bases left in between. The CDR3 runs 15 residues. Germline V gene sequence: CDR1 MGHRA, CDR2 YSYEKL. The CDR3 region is CASSLEFDPSYEQYF. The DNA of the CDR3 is TGCGCCAGCAGCTTAGAGTTCGATCCCTCCTACGAGCAGTACTTC.

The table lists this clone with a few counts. The CDR3 loop reads CASSADTNTGELFF. The CDR3 coding sequence is TGCGCCAGCAGCGCGGACACGAACACCGGGGAGCTGTTTTTT. This rearrangement joins TRBV5-1 to TRBJ2-2; the D gene is possibly TRBD1 (5 bases). This CDR3 region has 14 residues. Germline V gene data show CDR1 as SGHRS and CDR2 as YFSETQ. V was trimmed by 4 bases and J by 0 bases, leaving 7 bases between them.

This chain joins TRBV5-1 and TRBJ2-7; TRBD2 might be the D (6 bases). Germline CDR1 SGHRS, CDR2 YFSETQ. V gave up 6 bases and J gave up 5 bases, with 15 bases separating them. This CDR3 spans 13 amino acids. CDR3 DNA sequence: TGCGCCAGCAACCGTGGGGGGACGGACGAGCAGTACTTC. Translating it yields CASNRGGTDEQYF.

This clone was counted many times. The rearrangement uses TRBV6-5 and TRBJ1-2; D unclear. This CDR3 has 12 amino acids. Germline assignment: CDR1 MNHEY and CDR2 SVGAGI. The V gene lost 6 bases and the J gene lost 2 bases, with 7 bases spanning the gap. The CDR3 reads CASSGRNYGYTF. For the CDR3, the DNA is TGTGCCAGCAGCGGGAGGAACTATGGCTACACCTTC.

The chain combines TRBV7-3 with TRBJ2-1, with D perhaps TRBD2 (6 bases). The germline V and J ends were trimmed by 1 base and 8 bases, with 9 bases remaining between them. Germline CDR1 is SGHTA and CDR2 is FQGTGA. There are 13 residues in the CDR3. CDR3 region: CASSLRRGDEQFF. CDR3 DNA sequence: TGTGCCAGCAGCTTAAGGCGCGGGGATGAGCAGTTCTTC.

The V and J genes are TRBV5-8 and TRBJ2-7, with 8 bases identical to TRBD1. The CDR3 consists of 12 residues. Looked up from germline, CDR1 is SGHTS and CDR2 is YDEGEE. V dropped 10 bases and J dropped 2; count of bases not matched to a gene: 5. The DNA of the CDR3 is TGTGCCGGCGGACAGGGACCCTACGAGCAGTACTTC. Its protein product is CAGGQGPYEQYF.

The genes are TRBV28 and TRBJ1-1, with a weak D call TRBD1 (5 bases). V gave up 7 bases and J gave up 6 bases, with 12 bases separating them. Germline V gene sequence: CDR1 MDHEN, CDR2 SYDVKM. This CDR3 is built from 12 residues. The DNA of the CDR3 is TGTGCCAGCACTATCCGGACATCTGAAGCTTTCTTT. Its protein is CASTIRTSEAFF.

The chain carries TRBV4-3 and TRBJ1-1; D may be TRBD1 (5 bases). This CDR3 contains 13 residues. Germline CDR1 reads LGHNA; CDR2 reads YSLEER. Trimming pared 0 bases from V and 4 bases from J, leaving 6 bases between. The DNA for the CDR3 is TGCGCCAGCAGCCAAGATGGGGCCACTGAAGCTTTCTTT. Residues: CASSQDGATEAFF.